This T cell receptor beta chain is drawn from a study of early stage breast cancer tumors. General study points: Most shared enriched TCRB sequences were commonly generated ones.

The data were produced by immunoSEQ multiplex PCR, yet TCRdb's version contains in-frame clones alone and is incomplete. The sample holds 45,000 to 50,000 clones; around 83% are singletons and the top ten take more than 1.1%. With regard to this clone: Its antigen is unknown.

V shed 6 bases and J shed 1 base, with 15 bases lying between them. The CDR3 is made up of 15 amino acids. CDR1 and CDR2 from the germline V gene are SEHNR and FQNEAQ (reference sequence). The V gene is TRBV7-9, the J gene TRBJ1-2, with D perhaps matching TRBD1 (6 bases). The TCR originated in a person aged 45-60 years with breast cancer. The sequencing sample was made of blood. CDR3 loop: CASRPNRAHNYGYTF. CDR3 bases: TGTGCCAGCAGACCCAACAGGGCCCATAACTATGGCTACACCTTC.